This TCR beta chain was recorded in a study of blood T cell repertoires in COVID-19. Study background: Acute-phase and convalescent COVID-19 samples originated in the United States, Italy and Spain. T cells, B-cell-depleted T cells, or PBMCs provided the cDNA or gDNA that served as material.

Study processing details: Amplification with reference gene primers provided the estimates of nucleated cell counts. Method: immunoSEQ multiplex PCR; TCRdb's copy keeps in-frame clones and lacks some. That table furnishes V, J and clone size, whereas the DNA furnished D and trimming. The sample records tens of thousands of clones, roughly 85% being singletons. The sequence came from a human donor in a cohort sampled during active COVID-19. The material sequenced was peripheral blood.

Here the CDR3 DNA reads TGTGCCAGCAGCTCCCCAGGGACTGGAAACACCATATATTTT. Residues: CASSSPGTGNTIYF. The chain couples TRBV5-5 to TRBJ1-3; a weak D match, TRBD1 (5 bases). CDR3 size: 14 residues. CDR1 is SGHKS, CDR2 YYEKEE, per germline (reference sequence). V was trimmed by 3 bases and J by 2 bases, leaving 9 bases between them.